These T cell receptor beta chains were read from a single sample in a study of CD8+CD57+ T cells in acquired aplastic anemia. In TCRdb, the reads were re-called with MiXCR into one record per CDR3 protein. The top ten hold roughly 29% of the sample, which has some 200,000 distinct CDR3 sequences, 61% seen once. The source material was sorted CD4+, CD8+, or CD8+CD57+ T cells (not recorded which) from PBMCs. The receptors originated from a human donor in good health. Each CDR3 is given with its conserved first and last residue. The D gene is left open where the match is weak. Size values are once, few and many counts, or a class for expanded clones, and some rows have none.

clone_size d_call j_call v_call cdr3_nt cdr3_aa
few TRBD1 TRBJ2-5 TRBV20-1 TGCAGTGCTAGAGTACCGACAGGGGAAGAGACCCAGTACTTC CSARVPTGEETQYF
. . TRBJ2-7 TRBV20-1 TGCAGTGCTAGCCGAATAAGGGGAGTTTCCACCTACGAGCAGTACTTC CSASRIRGVSTYEQYF
. . TRBJ1-6 TRBV15 TGTGCCACCAGCCCTCTGGTTGGTAATTCACCCCTCCACTTT CATSPLVGNSPLHF
. . TRBJ2-7 TRBV20-1 TGCAGTGCTCTCGTGGCTGTTCGGGGAGAGCAGTACTTC CSALVAVRGEQYF
. . TRBJ2-3 TRBV15 TGTGCCACCAGTTGGGTCTCTAGAACAGATACGCAGTATTTT CATSWVSRTDTQYF
once TRBD2 TRBJ2-3 TRBV5-1 TGCGCCAGCAGCTCCCAACCGGGACTAGCGGCAGATACGCAGTATTTT CASSSQPGLAADTQYF
. TRBD2 TRBJ2-5 TRBV9 TGTGCCAGCAGCAAACTAGCGGGGGCCAGGGAGACCCAGTACTTC CASSKLAGARETQYF
. TRBD1 TRBJ2-5 TRBV20-1 TGCAGTGCTAGAGAGCTAGGGACAGCAAAACAAGAGACCCAGTACTTC CSARELGTAKQETQYF
. TRBD1 TRBJ2-7 TRBV29-1 TGCAGCGTATGGGACAGCGTAGGCGAGCAGTACTTC CSVWDSVGEQYF
. TRBD2 TRBJ2-7 TRBV20-1 TGCAGTGCTAGACTAGCGGACTCCTACGAGCAGTACTTC CSARLADSYEQYF
. . TRBJ1-2 TRBV5-1 TGCGCCAGCAGCTTAGAAGGACACTATGGCTACACCTTC CASSLEGHYGYTF
many TRBD1 TRBJ1-2 TRBV19 TGTGCCAGTAGTATAGTCCCCACAGGGGGCTCGATTGGCTACACCTTC CASSIVPTGGSIGYTF
. . TRBJ2-7 TRBV6-5 TGTGCCAGCAGCTCGACAGGAGGTGTCTACGAGCAGTACTTC CASSSTGGVYEQYF
. TRBD1 TRBJ1-4 TRBV10-3 TGTGCCATCAGTCAAGGGACAGGGGGTGAAAAACTGTTTTTT CAISQGTGGEKLFF
. . TRBJ1-2 TRBV29-1 TGCAGCGTTGAAGATGCCTATGGCTACACCTTC CSVEDAYGYTF
. . TRBJ1-1 TRBV7-2 TGTGCCAGCAGCTTATCACGAGGCTACACTGAAGCTTTCTTT CASSLSRGYTEAFF
. TRBD1 TRBJ2-5 TRBV2 TGTGCCAGCAGTCAGCCGGGGACAGGGACGAGGTTGGGGACCCAGTACTTC CASSQPGTGTRLGTQYF
many . TRBJ2-5 TRBV20-1 . CSARDSGQGSETQYF
many . TRBJ1-3 TRBV7-9 TGTGCCAGCAGCCGAGACAGCGTTGGAAACACCATATATTTT CASSRDSVGNTIYF
. . TRBJ1-4 TRBV15 TGTGCCACCACCCCCGGACGGACACCAAGACTGTTTTTT CATTPGRTPRLFF
. . TRBJ2-3 TRBV12-3/TRBV12-4 TGTGCCAGCAGCCATCCGCCCGATGGCACGCAGTATTTT CASSHPPDGTQYF
. . TRBJ2-2 TRBV7-2 TGTGCCAGCAGCTTAGAGGGGTCGGCCGGGGAGCTGTTTTTT CASSLEGSAGELFF
. . TRBJ1-3 TRBV7-7 TGTGCTAGCAGCCCAGACCGAAACTCTGGAAACGCCATATATTTT CASSPDRNSGNAIYF
. . TRBJ1-1 TRBV29-1 TGCAGCGTTGAGGGTACAGAAGCTTTCTTT CSVEGTEAFF
many . TRBJ2-3 TRBV3-1 TGTGCCAGCAGCACGGGAAAGTTCGCAGATACGCAGTATTTT CASSTGKFADTQYF